This T cell receptor (beta chain) was profiled in a study of T cell responses to AZD1222 COVID-19 vaccine. Overall study results and limits: Per reports, nearly half of all spike-specific TCRs target regions that are unmutated in variants.

About this clone itself: Antigen unknown.

The repertoire was sequenced with immunoSEQ multiplex PCR; TCRdb's copy has only in-frame clones and lacks some. The table shows under 150,000 clones, with 90% occurring only once. The analysis combined second doses at about 4 or about 12 weeks. This CDR3 region has 13 residues. Looked up from germline, CDR1 is LNHDA and CDR2 is SQIVND (reference sequence). With V trimmed by 4 bases and J by 6 bases, 2 bases remained unmatched. The input for sequencing was peripheral blood, taken 28 days after the second AZD1222 dose. This chain connects TRBV19 to TRBJ1-4; 7 positions agree with TRBD1. The receptor comes from an adult who received the AZD1222 COVID-19 vaccine. For the CDR3, the DNA is TGTGCCAGTAGTAAGGGGGCGTATGAAAAACTGTTTTTT. It is translated as CASSKGAYEKLFF.